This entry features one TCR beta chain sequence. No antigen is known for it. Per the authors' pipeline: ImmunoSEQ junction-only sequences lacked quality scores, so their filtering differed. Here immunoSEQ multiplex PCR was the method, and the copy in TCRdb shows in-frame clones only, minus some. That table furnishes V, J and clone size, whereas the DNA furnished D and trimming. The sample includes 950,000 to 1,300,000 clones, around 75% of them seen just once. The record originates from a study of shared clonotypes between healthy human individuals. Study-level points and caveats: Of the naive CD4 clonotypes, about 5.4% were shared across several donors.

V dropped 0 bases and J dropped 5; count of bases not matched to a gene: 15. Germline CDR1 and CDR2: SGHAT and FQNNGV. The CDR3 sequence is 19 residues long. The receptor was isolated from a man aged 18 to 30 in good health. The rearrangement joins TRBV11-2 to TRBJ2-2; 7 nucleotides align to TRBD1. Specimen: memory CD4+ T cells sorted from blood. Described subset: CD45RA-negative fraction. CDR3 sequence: CASSLEHDLRGRETGELFF. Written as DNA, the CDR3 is TGTGCCAGCAGCTTAGAGCACGATCTAAGGGGGCGCGAAACCGGGGAGCTGTTTTTT.